The 20 T cell receptor beta chains in this list originate from one sample, sequenced in a study of blood T cell repertoires in COVID-19 (dated by TCRdb to about 2020). Libraries came from the immunoSEQ multiplex PCR assay. TCRdb carries this immuneACCESS record with in-frame sequences only. Its versions omit some clonotypes, under half of them owing to an unresolved V gene in the studies checked, with the rest unexplained. This sample has 150,000 to 200,000 clones in its table, and just over 90% of those were observed once. The ten largest account for around 2% of the sample. The sequencing input was peripheral blood. Every receptor here comes from a woman in her sixties or seventies with COVID-19, enrolled during active disease.

The DNA for the CDR3 is TGTGCCAGCAGCTTAGGGGGAGATCAGCCCCAGCATTTT. Encoded protein: CASSLGGDQPQHF. The V call is TRBV7-9, the J call TRBJ1-5; D gene unclear. This CDR3 spans 13 amino acids. With 1 base removed from V and 5 bases from J, the gap between germline ends came to 6 bases. Germline CDR1 SEHNR, CDR2 FQNEAQ (reference sequence).

A single count supports this clone. The genes are TRBV5-1 and TRBJ2-3; 15 bases are shared with TRBD2. CDR3 length: 17 residues. The ends lost 4 bases at V and 2 bases at J; junction bases unmatched: 5. Germline CDR1 and CDR2: SGHRS and YFSETQ. CDR3 protein: CASSQGLAGGTTDTQYF. In DNA form, the CDR3 reads TGCGCCAGCAGCCAAGGACTAGCGGGGGGGACCACAGATACGCAGTATTTT.

V is TRBV4-3 and J is TRBJ1-1, with 7 positions matching TRBD1. This CDR3 is 15 amino acids long. Germline trimming cut 1 base from V and 3 bases from J; bases unmatched to any gene: 5. Germline CDR1 reads LGHNA; CDR2 reads YSLEER. The CDR3: CASSQATGWDTEAFF. CDR3 bases: TGCGCCAGCAGCCAAGCGACAGGGTGGGACACTGAAGCTTTCTTT.

V is TRBV7-2 and J is TRBJ2-7; no firm D call. The V gene lost 4 bases and the J gene lost 3 bases, with 10 bases spanning the gap. Germline-derived CDR1 and CDR2 are SGHTA and FQGNSA. This CDR3 is built from 13 residues. CDR3 sequence: CASSSTPGYEQYF. CDR3 nucleotide sequence: TGTGCCAGCAGCTCAACGCCAGGCTACGAGCAGTACTTC.

As DNA, the CDR3 is TGCGCCAGCAGCTTACAGAGACAGGGAGACACTGAAGCTTTCTTT. Amino acid sequence: CASSLQRQGDTEAFF. V and J are TRBV5-1 and TRBJ1-1; 7 bases line up with TRBD1. Germline V lookup: CDR1 SGHRS, CDR2 YFSETQ. V was clipped by 2 bases and J by 3 bases; unmatched bases: 7. The CDR3 is 15 amino acids.

The gene calls are TRBV10-3 and TRBJ1-1, with 9 bases lining up with TRBD1. V was clipped by 6 bases and J by 1 base; unmatched bases: 3. Germline CDR1 reads ENHRY; CDR2 reads SYGVKD. The CDR3 runs to 14 residues. The CDR3 nucleotides are TGTGCCATCAGCCAACAGGGGGCGAACACTGAAGCTTTCTTT. Residues: CAISQQGANTEAFF.

The chain combines TRBV19 with TRBJ1-1; 9 bases agree with TRBD1. The CDR3 has 14 amino acids. CDR1 is LNHDA and CDR2 is SQIVND in the germline V gene (reference sequence). V dropped 11 bases and J dropped 1; count of bases not matched to a gene: 8. CDR3 sequence reads: CALKKDRGNTEAFF. DNA of the CDR3: TGTGCCCTCAAGAAGGACAGGGGGAACACTGAAGCTTTCTTT.

The chain combines TRBV29-1 with TRBJ2-7, with a tentative D call TRBD1 (6 bases). CDR1 is SQVTM, CDR2 ANQGSEA, per germline. The CDR3 sequence is 15 residues long. The ends were cut back, 1 base at V and 4 bases at J, with 17 bases in the middle. In nucleotides, the CDR3 is TGCAGCGTTGAAGTCCGGGCAGGGGTCTGGTACGAGCAGTACTTC. This sequence encodes CSVEVRAGVWYEQYF.

V and J are TRBV6-6 and TRBJ1-1, with D possibly TRBD1 on 5 matching bases. V was clipped by 4 bases and J by 3 bases, with 6 bases between them. The germline gives CDR1 MNHNY, CDR2 SVGAGI (reference sequence). The CDR3 has 12 amino acids. The CDR3 DNA reads as TGTGCCAGCAGTTTCAGGGACACTGAAGCTTTCTTT. Translated, it gives CASSFRDTEAFF.

The rearrangement uses TRBV27 and TRBJ1-2, with a weak D call TRBD1 (5 bases). CDR3 length equals 17 residues. V shed 0 bases and J shed 5 bases, with 19 bases lying between them. Germline CDR1 MNHEY, CDR2 SMNVEV (reference sequence). The CDR3 coding sequence is TGTGCCAGCAGTTTATCAGGGGCGGAATTCGTTCGATATGGCTACACCTTC. As protein: CASSLSGAEFVRYGYTF.

There are a few counts of this clone. The chain links TRBV5-1 to TRBJ2-7; 10 bases line up with TRBD1. This CDR3 spans 14 amino acids. The junction had 0 bases not matched to a gene; V was cut back by 0 bases and J by 3 bases. Germline CDR1 and CDR2: SGHRS and YFSETQ. The CDR3 coding sequence is TGCGCCAGCAGCTTGGGGGACAGGGGCTACGAGCAGTACTTC. Translation gives CASSLGDRGYEQYF.

The gene calls are TRBV6-2 or TRBV6-3 and TRBJ1-1, with 12 nucleotides matching TRBD1. Germline lookup yields CDR1 MNHEY and CDR2 SVGEGT. V lost 4 bases, J lost 9 bases, and 12 bases stayed unmatched. This CDR3 has 16 amino acids. Here the CDR3 DNA reads TGTGCCAGCAGTTTCCCGGGACAGGGGGCGCGTTCCAAAGCTTTCTTT. Translation: CASSFPGQGARSKAFF.

This clone is a singleton in its sample. The V and J genes are TRBV10-2 and TRBJ1-2; D may be TRBD1 (5 bases). Per germline, CDR1 WSHSY and CDR2 SAAADI. Deletions cut 0 bases from V and 0 bases from J, with 11 bases between. This CDR3 comprises 16 residues. CDR3 in DNA: TGCGCCAGCAGTGAGTCTCGGACACCAACTAACTATGGCTACACCTTC. Amino acids: CASSESRTPTNYGYTF.

J is TRBJ1-5 and V is TRBV6-1, with no clear D. This CDR3 region has 13 residues. The germline V gene has CDR1 MNHNS and CDR2 SASEGT. V lost 3 bases, J lost 4 bases, and 7 bases lay in between. This chain's CDR3 is CASSDLGNQPQHF. CDR3 coding DNA: TGTGCCAGCAGTGACCTCGGTAATCAGCCCCAGCATTTT.

The chain is built from TRBV19 and TRBJ1-1; 9 bases align to TRBD1. V lost 4 bases, J lost 5 bases, and 5 bases stayed unmatched. Germline assignment: CDR1 LNHDA and CDR2 SQIVND (reference sequence). The CDR3 contains 14 residues. The CDR3 protein is CASSTTGTGTEAFF. In DNA, the CDR3 is TGTGCCAGTAGTACGACCGGGACAGGGACTGAAGCTTTCTTT.

The V call is TRBV14, the J call TRBJ1-4; TRBD1 aligns across 7 bases. Per the germline V gene, CDR1 is SGHDN and CDR2 is FVKESK. This CDR3 contains 17 residues. V shed 2 bases and J 7 bases; nucleotides not matched to a gene: 13. The CDR3 region has the DNA TGTGCCAGCAGCCAACCATCGGGGACAGCCTTTCTTGAAAAACTGTTTTTT. Translated: CASSQPSGTAFLEKLFF.

V and J are TRBV4-1 and TRBJ2-7, with D tentatively TRBD2 (5 bases). Trimming took off 5 bases at V and 7 bases at J, with 21 bases between the two ends. This CDR3 is built from 15 residues. Per the germline V gene, CDR1 is MGHRA and CDR2 is YSYEKL. CDR3 amino acids: CASSFRAPFTGEQYF. CDR3 coding DNA: TGCGCCAGCAGCTTTCGGGCCCCATTCACGGGGGAGCAGTACTTC.

CDR3 in DNA: TGTGCCAGCAGCCAGCGTAACAAGGGGGTTGAAGCTTTCTTT. It specifies CASSQRNKGVEAFF. The V gene is TRBV3-1 (or the pseudogene TRBV3-2), the J gene TRBJ1-1, with D possibly being TRBD1 (6 bases). CDR1 is LGHDT and CDR2 is YNNKEL in the germline V gene (reference sequence). The CDR3 extends over 14 amino acids. Trimming pared 3 bases from V and 7 bases from J, leaving 15 bases between.

This clone was observed a handful of times. This chain links TRBV5-1 with TRBJ2-1; 7 bases line up with TRBD2. CDR1 and CDR2 (germline): SGHRS, YFSETQ. The CDR3 has 13 amino acids. V trimming: 4 bases; J trimming: 5 bases; junction bases outside the gene matches: 3. In DNA form, the CDR3 reads TGCGCCAGCAGCCCGGGACTACACAATGAGCAGTTCTTC. It specifies CASSPGLHNEQFF.

This sequence joins TRBV9 and TRBJ2-2; TRBD2 agrees at 7 bases. This CDR3 has 16 amino acids. With 4 bases clipped from V and 0 bases from J, the junction kept 6 bases outside the gene matches. Germline lookup yields CDR1 SGDLS and CDR2 YYNGEE. CDR3 sequence: CASSPRLAPNTGELFF. The CDR3 DNA follows: TGTGCCAGCAGCCCCCGACTAGCCCCGAACACCGGGGAGCTGTTTTTT.